This T cell receptor beta chain emerged from a study of blood T cell repertoires in COVID-19 (TCRdb year 2020). At the level of the whole study: The collaborator samples originated in the United States, Italy and Spain and spanned the acute and convalescent phases of COVID-19. A freely available public database, intended as a resource for researchers studying the immune response to SARS-CoV-2, is where the repertoires were released. The prospective study material was composed of cDNA or gDNA derived from T cells, B-cell-depleted T cells, or PBMCs. HLA class I and class II types, where available, came from metadata supplied by the sample provider rather than from assay-based typing. Nearly every sample came with metadata listing a de-identified subject ID, COVID-19 status, age in years and sex. The dataset comprised deeply sampled blood TCRbeta repertoires from subjects exposed to, actively infected with, or recovered from COVID-19. The samples were drawn from the first 160 participants of the ongoing ImmuneRACE study and from 1,254 subjects provided by 6 global collaborators.

This clone has more than one count but fewer than ten. Its antigen target is currently unknown. Per-nucleotide qualities are absent, and no much larger clonotype sits a single base away. The immunoSEQ Assay, a bias-controlled multiplex PCR, was used to amplify TCRbeta CDR3 regions from genomic DNA. From the authors' description of their analysis: The number of nucleated cells in each sample was estimated from the amplification of reference gene primers within the assay. To quantify the absolute abundance of each unique TCRbeta CDR3 rearrangement, sequence reads were collapsed and filtered. For each sample, productive Simpson clonality was calculated as the square root of Simpson's diversity index across productive rearrangements. TCRdb re-hosts the immuneACCESS table, in-frame sequences only. Its copies lack some clones; in the studies checked, an unresolved V gene accounts for under half of them, and the cause for the rest is not known. That table furnishes V, J and clone size, whereas the DNA furnished D and trimming. The sample table contains some 250,000 clones; only one count was recorded for 80% to 90% of them. Nearly 2% of the sample comes from the top ten.

Its CDR3 holds 14 amino acids, cysteine through phenylalanine. Left in the record is the CDR3 DNA by itself, 42 bases read in frame from the first base. CDR1 and CDR2 are read off the germline V gene (reference sequence) as GTSNPN and SVGIG. V is cut by 1 base and J by 4 bases, and the space between the germline ends is 10 bases. Results and caveats for the whole study, not just this receptor: The amount of clinical and demographic metadata varied by source and participant and was provided uncurated.

Collaborating institutions collected whole blood in K2EDTA tubes following their own protocols. For TCRbeta analysis, collaborators shipped samples as frozen whole blood, isolated PBMCs, or DNA extracted from either of those sample types. In this chain, TRBV30 is recombined with TRBJ1-4, and TRBD1 may be the D gene, going by 5 matching bases. The sample was peripheral blood. The source of this sequence is a man aged 30-40 years with active or convalescent COVID-19. CDR3 sequence: CAWSETDINEKLFF. The bases are TGTGCCTGGAGTGAGACAGATATTAATGAAAAACTGTTTTTT.